This T cell receptor beta chain was recorded in a study of cytomegalovirus exposure and HLA in healthy donors. Findings and limits, study-wide: Earlier findings revealed that most TCR beta V segments proved productive either about 90% or about 30% of the time.

The V gene lost 6 bases and the J gene lost 1 base, with 9 bases spanning the gap. The CDR3 extends over 13 amino acids. CDR1 is SNHLY and CDR2 is FYNNEI in the germline V gene. A remark on this clone: Its antigen remains unidentified.

Primers included in the PCR were 60 Vbeta and 13 Jbeta primers. Profiled with immunoSEQ multiplex PCR; TCRdb holds only in-frame clones, not every one. The sample carries fewer than 130,000 clones, around 60% recorded once. The source is a man in his thirties or forties in good health and CMV-seropositive. The chain carries TRBV2 and TRBJ1-1, with unresolved D. Sequenced: PBMCs. The CDR3 DNA reads TGTGCCAGCAGACCGACGGGGAACACTGAAGCTTTCTTT. Translation gives CASRPTGNTEAFF.